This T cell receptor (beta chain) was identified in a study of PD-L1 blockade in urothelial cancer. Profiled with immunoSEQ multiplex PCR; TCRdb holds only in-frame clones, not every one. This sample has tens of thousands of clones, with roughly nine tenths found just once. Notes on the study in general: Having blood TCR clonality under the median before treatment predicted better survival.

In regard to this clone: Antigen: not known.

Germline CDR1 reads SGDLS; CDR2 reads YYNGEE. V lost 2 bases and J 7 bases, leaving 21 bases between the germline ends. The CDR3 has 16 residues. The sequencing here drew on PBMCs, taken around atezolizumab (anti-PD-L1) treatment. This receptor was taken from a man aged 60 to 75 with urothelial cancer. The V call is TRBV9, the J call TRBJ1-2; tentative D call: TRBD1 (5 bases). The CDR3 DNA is TGTGCCAGCAGCGTCGACTTTGGACCCAACGGGGGTGGCTACACCTTC. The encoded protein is CASSVDFGPNGGGYTF.